This entry concerns a single T cell receptor (beta chain). The antigen is undetermined. Cells were frozen in aliquots of roughly 500,000, and one aliquot per fraction was sequenced. There are 12 residues in the CDR3. The germline gives CDR1 MDHEN, CDR2 SYDVKM. V was shortened by 8 bases and J by 3 bases, with 7 bases between the two germline ends. The data derive from a study of coeliac disease. Sequenced by immunoSEQ multiplex PCR; TCRdb stores in-frame clones only, minus some. Here the sample spans approximately 4,300 clones, roughly 60% being singletons. Study results and caveats: TRB repertoires were largely private, with most amino acid sequences found in only one sample. Active celiac intraepithelial and lamina propria samples had lower TRB and TRG clonality than control samples. The authors considered this approach unsuitable for unbiased detection of gliadin-specific T cells.

The chain is built from TRBV28 and TRBJ1-4; D perhaps matches TRBD1 (6 bases). Sequencing input: intraepithelial lymphocytes from the gut. This TCR came from a human donor with active celiac disease. The CDR3 DNA reads TGTGCCAGCGCAGGGGCTAATGAAAAACTGTTTTTT. Protein: CASAGANEKLFF.